These 7 T cell receptor beta chains originate from one sample sequenced in a study of early T cells in non-severe SARS-CoV-2 infection. TCRdb used MiXCR to reprocess the 5' RACE reads, holding one entry per CDR3 protein. The table includes some 91,000 distinct CDR3 sequences, 11% detected once. The starting material was whole blood, obtained at baseline. The receptors here all came from an adult who was a healthcare worker with PCR-confirmed SARS-CoV-2 infection or an uninfected control (not recorded which).

The table lists this clonotype with many counts. This chain links TRBV18 with TRBJ1-1; D unclear. CDR1 is KGHSH and CDR2 is LQKENI in the germline V gene. The CDR3 loop spans 13 amino acids. Between the trimmed V and J ends, which lost 6 bases and 0 bases, there was a span of 8 bases. In nucleotides, the CDR3 is TGTGCCAGCTCCCGCGAGCTGAACACTGAAGCTTTCTTT. Protein sequence: CASSRELNTEAFF.

Only a few counts were recorded for this clonotype. The chain couples TRBV7-9 to TRBJ1-1; D is unclear. The CDR3 runs 14 residues. Deletions cut 5 bases from V and 1 base from J, with 11 bases between. CDR1 SEHNR and CDR2 FQNEAQ come from the germline V gene (reference sequence). The CDR3 coding sequence is TGTGCCAGCAGCCCTCTCTTCACGAACACTGAAGCTTTCTTT. As protein: CASSPLFTNTEAFF.

This clonotype has a count of ten or more. V gene TRBV10-3 combines with J gene TRBJ1-1; perhaps TRBD1 as D (5 bases). The V end lost 8 bases, the J end lost 4 bases, and 14 bases lay between the germline ends. Germline V lookup: CDR1 ENHRY, CDR2 SYGVKD. This CDR3 contains 13 residues. The CDR3 reads CAIGRVESTEAFF. CDR3 bases: TGTGCCATCGGCAGGGTCGAGAGCACTGAAGCTTTCTTT.

This clonotype was counted a few times. This rearrangement joins TRBV6-2 or TRBV6-3 to TRBJ2-1; D unclear. V lost 6 bases and J 1 base, leaving 7 bases between the germline ends. CDR1 and CDR2 (germline): MNHEY, SVGEGT. The length of the CDR3 is 13 residues. As DNA, the CDR3 is TGTGCCAGCAGAGGAACATCCTACAATGAGCAGTTCTTC. Translated, it gives CASRGTSYNEQFF.

The V gene is TRBV7-2, the J gene TRBJ2-3; 8 nucleotides agree with TRBD2. CDR1 and CDR2 (germline): SGHTA, FQGNSA. This CDR3 has 15 amino acids. V shed 3 bases and J 4 bases; nucleotides not matched to a gene: 6. The CDR3 DNA reads as TGTGCCAGCAGCTTCAAAGCGGGAGACTCAGATACGCAGTATTTT. Protein product: CASSFKAGDSDTQYF.

This clonotype was picked up a small number of times. V is TRBV7-3 and J is TRBJ1-1, with D possibly TRBD1 on 5 matching bases. The V end was cut by 9 bases, the J end by 2 bases, with 13 bases between. CDR3 length: 13 residues. Germline V gene sequence: CDR1 SGHTA, CDR2 FQGTGA. Written as DNA, the CDR3 is TGTGCCAGTTCAACAGGTGCCAACACTGAAGCTTTCTTT. Translation gives CASSTGANTEAFF.

The J gene is TRBJ2-7, the V gene TRBV5-1, with 10 bases that match TRBD1. This CDR3 comprises 13 residues. Germline assignment: CDR1 SGHRS and CDR2 YFSETQ. J lost 5 bases, V lost 5 bases, and 4 bases had no gene match. DNA of the CDR3: TGCGCCAGCAGACCCGGGACAGGGGACGAGCAGTACTTC. Amino acid sequence: CASRPGTGDEQYF.